A single sample is the source of the 4 T cell receptor beta chains below, sequenced in a study of CD8+CD57+ T cells in acquired aplastic anemia. Selection for sequencing was limited to patients who had shown CD8+CD57+ cell expansion by flow cytometry. Researchers used genomic DNA as the template to profile TCR beta VDJ and CDR3. TCRdb independently ran MiXCR on the reads; one entry per CDR3 protein. The repertoire holds some 98,000 distinct CDR3 sequences, with roughly 70% as singletons. Sequencing input: sorted CD4+, CD8+, or CD8+CD57+ T cells (not recorded which) from PBMCs. All receptors come from a human donor with aplastic anemia.

This sequence joins TRBV7-6 and TRBJ1-1, with D perhaps TRBD1 (5 bases). The germline V gene encodes CDR1 SGHVS and CDR2 FNYEAQ. Trimming removed 5 bases from V and 1 base from J, with 8 bases in between. This CDR3 is built from 13 residues. CDR3 sequence: CASSETGNTEAFF. The CDR3 bases are TGTGCCAGCAGCGAAACAGGGAACACTGAAGCTTTCTTT.

The chain links TRBV5-4 to TRBJ2-7, with D uncertain. V lost 0 bases, J lost 3 bases, and 4 bases lay in between. The CDR3 spans 12 residues. In germline, CDR1 is SGHNT, CDR2 YYREEE (reference sequence). The CDR3, as DNA: TGTGCCAGCAGCTTGGGTCACTACGAGCAGTACTTC. This translates into CASSLGHYEQYF.

Concerning this clonotype itself: The junction departs from germline at one end; a sequencing error may be responsible. This chain links TRBV20-1 with TRBJ1-6; no reliable D call. CDR1 and CDR2 from the germline V gene are DFQATT and SNEGSKA (reference sequence). The CDR3 length is 15 residues. The CDR3 spells CSAREWPLASSPLHF. CDR3 in DNA: TGCAGTGCTCGAGAGTGGCCCCTGGCGTCTTCACCCCTCCACTTT.

The V call is TRBV20-1, the J call TRBJ2-5, with 13 positions matching TRBD2. Germline loops: CDR1 DFQATT, CDR2 SNEGSKA (reference sequence). Losses at the gene ends were 5 bases for V and 2 bases for J; bases not matched to a gene: 5. The length of the CDR3 is 15 residues. The CDR3 loop reads CSAPRTSGGQETQYF. As DNA, the CDR3 is TGCAGTGCTCCAAGGACTAGCGGGGGACAAGAGACCCAGTACTTC.